The clone carrying this T cell receptor beta chain was detected only a few times. Its antigen is unknown. Germline loops: CDR1 LNHDA, CDR2 SQIVND (reference sequence). V was trimmed by 6 bases and J by 2 bases, leaving 11 bases between them. CDR3 size: 13 residues. The assay was immunoSEQ multiplex PCR, and TCRdb's table has in-frame clones only and misses some. The sample lists about 490,000 clones, approximately 81% occurring once. The sample originates from a study of shared clonotypes between healthy human individuals. General study points: Tissue TCR repertoires likely differ from these blood-only repertoires.

The specimen was PBMCs. V usage is TRBV19 and J usage is TRBJ2-7, with D perhaps TRBD2 (5 bases). This receptor was identified in a middle-aged woman in good health. Some clones in this sample may be carry-over from other donors' samples. CDR3 residues: CASRSTGTYEQYF. CDR3 sequence (DNA): TGTGCCAGTAGGTCTACCGGGACCTACGAGCAGTACTTC.